Only a few counts were recorded for the clone carrying this T cell receptor (beta chain). The sample is drawn from a study of human T cells and chemical hapten exposure. One entry per CDR3 protein results from TCRdb running MiXCR on the RACE reads. Found here are 180,000 or so distinct CDR3 sequences, roughly 14% of them singletons; the top ten hold 1.5% to 2%. Time point in this sample: patch test 1, 2 weeks after DPC sensitization. Treatment in this sample: therapeutic diphenylcyclopropenone sensitization with weekly scalp DPC. The TCR was taken from a woman in her twenties or thirties with alopecia areata. Some clones in this sample may be carry-over from other donors' samples. The sample consisted of whole blood, taken in connection with sensitization to the hapten diphenylcyclopropenone (DPC).

CDR3 amino acids: CASSYPSGYGYTF. CDR3 nucleotide sequence: TGTGCCAGCAGTTATCCATCGGGCTATGGCTACACCTTC. V and J are TRBV6-5 and TRBJ1-2; D gene ambiguous. This CDR3 has 13 amino acids. Between the trimmed V and J ends, which lost 3 bases and 4 bases, there was a span of 9 bases. Germline lookup yields CDR1 MNHEY and CDR2 SVGAGI.